These 12 T cell receptor beta chains were all obtained from the same sample, sequenced in a study of cytomegalovirus exposure and HLA in healthy donors. PCR involved 60 Vbeta and 13 Jbeta primers. TCRdb's copy holds only in-frame clones and misses some; the assay was immunoSEQ multiplex PCR. The sample lists roughly 180,000 clones; 80% were seen once. Sequencing was done on a sample of PBMCs. The receptors come from a man aged 30-40 years in good health and CMV-seronegative.

The rearrangement links TRBV21-1 to TRBJ1-1; the table names TRBD1, a call not compared with the DNA. TRBV21-1 is classified as a pseudogene. This CDR3 spans 18 amino acids. The CDR3 loop reads CASSDRDRGWSMNTEAFF. CDR3 in DNA: TGTGCCAGCAGCGACCGGGACAGGGGGTGGTCTATGAACACTGAAGCTTTCTTT.

The chain links TRBV7-2 to TRBJ1-1; D is unresolved. V was shortened by 6 bases and J by 1 base, with 12 bases between the two germline ends. The CDR3 consists of 14 residues. The germline V gene encodes CDR1 SGHTA and CDR2 FQGNSA. CDR3 sequence reads: CASSPGVWNTEAFF. CDR3 sequence (DNA): TGTGCCAGCAGTCCAGGCGTCTGGAACACTGAAGCTTTCTTT.

The rearrangement joins TRBV5-6 to TRBJ2-7; unclear D gene. The CDR3 totals 15 residues. The V end was cut by 4 bases, the J end by 5 bases, with 19 bases between. From germline, CDR1 is SGHDT and CDR2 YYEEEE. The CDR3 region has the DNA TGTGCCAGCAGCCCCATGGTTCTACAGTCAAACGAGCAGTACTTC. It translates to CASSPMVLQSNEQYF.

The V and J genes are TRBV28 and TRBJ2-7; no reliable D call. V was cut by 2 bases and J by 3 bases, with 2 bases left in between. CDR1 is MDHEN and CDR2 is SYDVKM in the germline V gene. The CDR3 extends over 11 amino acids. As DNA, the CDR3 is TGTGCCAGCAGTTTACGCTACGAGCAGTACTTC. It translates to CASSLRYEQYF.

The chain has TRBV7-6 and TRBJ2-2; weak D call: TRBD1 (6 bases). Germline loops: CDR1 SGHVS, CDR2 FNYEAQ. The CDR3 length is 16 residues. Trimming shortened V by 2 bases and J by 0 bases, and 10 bases separated the two germline ends. CDR3 DNA: TGTGCCAGCAGCTTAACAGGGCTAACGAACACCGGGGAGCTGTTTTTT. As protein: CASSLTGLTNTGELFF.

V is TRBV7-9 and J is TRBJ2-7, with 8 positions matching TRBD1. The junction had 4 bases not matched to a gene; V was cut back by 6 bases and J by 6 bases. In germline, CDR1 is SEHNR, CDR2 FQNEAQ (reference sequence). The CDR3 contains 12 residues. CDR3 protein: CASRPDRAEQYF. The DNA of the CDR3 is TGTGCCAGCAGGCCGGACAGGGCCGAGCAGTACTTC.

The CDR3 region is CASSVGGSSGEQYF. CDR3 nucleotides: TGTGCCAGCAGCGTCGGGGGGTCGAGCGGGGAGCAGTACTTC. V usage is TRBV9 and J usage is TRBJ2-7; 7 bases match TRBD2. Germline lookup yields CDR1 SGDLS and CDR2 YYNGEE. The ends lost 2 bases at V and 7 bases at J; junction bases unmatched: 9. The CDR3 spans 14 residues.

The CDR3 region is CASSPAWSGEDTQYF. As DNA, the CDR3 is TGTGCCAGCAGTCCTGCCTGGAGCGGGGAAGATACGCAGTATTTT. The chain has TRBV28 and TRBJ2-3, with TRBD2 matching over 7 bases. The V gene's germline CDR1 is MDHEN and CDR2 SYDVKM. Unmatched junction bases numbered 10, after V lost 5 bases and J lost 5 bases. The CDR3 extends over 15 amino acids.

The V gene is TRBV6-5, the J gene TRBJ2-7, with a tentative D call TRBD1 (5 bases). V lost 5 bases, J lost 7 bases, and 21 bases lay in between. CDR1 is MNHEY and CDR2 is SVGAGI in the germline V gene. The CDR3 consists of 15 residues. The DNA of the CDR3 is TGTGCCAGCAGTATCGGACCAGGGATCGTAGGTGAGCAGTACTTC. It is translated as CASSIGPGIVGEQYF.

This chain links TRBV9 with TRBJ2-7; maybe TRBD2 (6 bases). The CDR3 sequence is 15 residues long. V lost 3 bases, J lost 2 bases, and 15 bases lay in between. CDR1 and CDR2 from the germline V gene are SGDLS and YYNGEE. The CDR3 DNA reads as TGTGCCAGCAGCGCACCATCGGGGGACCCCTACGAGCAGTACTTC. Translation: CASSAPSGDPYEQYF.

The chain employs TRBV28 and TRBJ1-6; D may be TRBD1 (5 bases). The length of the CDR3 is 13 residues. Germline loops: CDR1 MDHEN, CDR2 SYDVKM. The CDR3 DNA sequence: TGTTCTTCCCGGGGGGGCTATAATTCACCCCTCCACTTT. Translated, it gives CSSRGGYNSPLHF.

For the CDR3, the DNA is TGTGCCAGCAGCTCCGCGGACAGGGGAAACACTGAAGCTTTCTTT. It encodes CASSSADRGNTEAFF. The chain links TRBV7-9 to TRBJ1-1; 9 bases align to TRBD1. With V trimmed by 4 bases and J by 2 bases, 5 bases remained unmatched. The CDR3 totals 15 residues. CDR1 and CDR2 (germline): SEHNR, FQNEAQ (reference sequence).